These 28 T cell receptor beta chains share one sample of origin, sequenced in a study of prognosis after radiotherapy for stage I lung cancer. The TCR beta CDR3 region was amplified from genomic DNA, with two rounds of multiplex PCR being used for the amplification. First-round PCR used primers specific to each TRBV and TRBJ gene. TCRdb fed the multiplex PCR reads into MiXCR, producing one record per CDR3 protein. The sample holds fewer than 30,000 distinct CDR3 sequences, around 30% seen once. The source material was PBMCs, sampled before or after stereotactic body radiation therapy (not recorded which). Receptors were obtained from a donor over 45 with non-small cell lung cancer.

As to this clonotype: A far larger clone is off by one base, so a read error is likely. This sequence joins TRBV6-2 or TRBV6-3 and TRBJ1-4, with D possibly TRBD1 on 6 matching bases. Germline V gene data show CDR1 as MNHEY and CDR2 as SVGEGT. The CDR3 runs 19 residues. Trimming removed 5 bases at V and 0 bases at J, with 22 bases between. DNA for the CDR3: TGTGCCAGCAGTGAATCGGGGCGGGGGCAGATAGCAACTAATGAAAAACTGTTTTTT. Its translation: CASSESGRGQIATNEKLFF.

With regard to this clonotype: The junction does not match germline at one end; this may be a read error. This chain uses TRBV7-2 with TRBJ2-4, with 7 bases matching TRBD2. This CDR3 is built from 14 residues. Germline V gives CDR1 SGHTA, CDR2 FQGNSA. CDR3 sequence reads: CASSVAGNKNIQYF. The CDR3 DNA follows: TGTGCCAGCAGCGTAGCGGGCAACAAAAACATTCAGTACTTC.

By its share, this clonotype is medium-sized. The chain is built from TRBV3-1 and TRBJ2-3; D remains unclear. This CDR3 has 17 residues. The germline V gene has CDR1 LGHDT and CDR2 YNNKEL (reference sequence). V dropped 2 bases and J dropped 0 bases, with 15 bases sitting between them. The CDR3 DNA is TGTGCCAGCAGCCAAAATCCAGCCCCGACTAGCACAGATACGCAGTATTTT. Its translation is CASSQNPAPTSTDTQYF.

The table lists this clonotype with many counts. The chain recombines TRBV5-1 with TRBJ1-2; 8 nucleotides match TRBD1. The germline gives CDR1 SGHRS, CDR2 YFSETQ. V trimming: 4 bases; J trimming: 0 bases; junction bases outside the gene matches: 8. The CDR3 consists of 16 residues. In DNA, the CDR3 is TGCGCCAGCAGCCCGGGACAGGCTAACACTAACTATGGCTACACCTTC. It encodes CASSPGQANTNYGYTF.

As concerns this clonotype: This is likely an artifact of a read error, given a far larger clone one base away. This chain uses TRBV6-1 with TRBJ2-5, with TRBD2 matching 7 bases. The J call may not be correct, given that the DNA end is closer to TRBJ2-1. Germline CDR1 is MNHNS and CDR2 is SASEGT. The length of the CDR3 is 17 residues. DNA for the CDR3: TGTGCCAGCAGTGAAGGGGGCGGGATAGCGGGCCGCAATGAGCAGTTCTTC. Residues: CASSEGGGIAGRNEQFF.

In this sample, this clonotype turned up once. V is TRBV7-2 and J is TRBJ2-2, with D unclear. Trimming took off 6 bases at V and 1 base at J, with 12 bases between the two ends. Germline V gives CDR1 SGHTA, CDR2 FQGNSA. The CDR3 extends over 15 amino acids. CDR3 amino acids: CASRYTPLNTGELFF. As DNA, the CDR3 is TGTGCCAGCAGGTATACTCCGTTGAACACCGGGGAGCTGTTTTTT.

This clonotype was observed at least ten times. The chain recombines TRBV11-2 with TRBJ2-1, with 10 bases that match TRBD2. J gave up 9 bases and V 4 bases, and 9 bases lay outside the gene matches. Germline CDR1 reads SGHAT; CDR2 reads FQNNGV. The CDR3 has 15 amino acids. The CDR3 DNA reads as TGTGCCAGCAGCTCTAAACCGGGACTAGCGAGTGAGCAGTTCTTC. It encodes CASSSKPGLASEQFF.

Turning to this clonotype: A far more abundant clone sits one base away, making this likely a read error. V is TRBV25-1 and J is TRBJ2-3; D may be TRBD2 (5 bases). This CDR3 region has 16 residues. V was clipped by 3 bases and J by 14 bases, with 27 bases between them. From germline, CDR1 is MGHDK and CDR2 SYGVNS. CDR3 sequence (DNA): TGTGCCAGCAGTGACCCAGACCACTCGAACACCGGGGAGCTGTATTTT. Its translation is CASSDPDHSNTGELYF.

This clonotype occurred many times. The chain is built from TRBV30 and TRBJ1-1; no firm D call. CDR1 and CDR2 from the germline V gene are GTSNPN and SVGIG (reference sequence). The V end lost 2 bases, the J end lost 4 bases, and 11 bases lay between the germline ends. The CDR3 is 13 residues long. CDR3 nucleotides: TGTGCCTGGAGTTCAGTGCTAGGCACTGAAGCTTTCTTT. Translating gives CAWSSVLGTEAFF.

This clonotype was counted ten times or more. The chain combines TRBV15 with TRBJ2-3, with 9 bases matching TRBD2. Germline CDR1 LNHNV, CDR2 YYDKDF (reference sequence). The junction had 6 bases not matched to a gene; V was cut back by 1 base and J by 4 bases. The CDR3 is made up of 16 amino acids. CDR3 protein: CATSRGGSGGSDTQYF. CDR3 sequence (DNA): TGTGCCACCAGCAGAGGGGGTAGCGGGGGTTCAGATACGCAGTATTTT.

To note about this clonotype: A much more abundant neighbour one base away suggests this may be a read error. The rearrangement uses TRBV3-1 and TRBJ2-7; no clear D gene. V was trimmed by 0 bases and J by 1 base, leaving 19 bases between them. In germline, CDR1 is LGHDT, CDR2 YNNKEL (reference sequence). The CDR3 consists of 18 residues. The CDR3 loop reads CASSQDLLCLTLSYEQYF. CDR3 nucleotide sequence: TGTGCCAGCAGCCAAGATCTGTTGTGCCTTACTCTATCCTACGAGCAGTACTTC.

The genes are TRBV7-2 and TRBJ2-1; 8 bases align to TRBD2. V trimming: 2 bases; J trimming: 4 bases; junction bases outside the gene matches: 4. The CDR3 has 15 residues. Germline V gene lookup returns CDR1 SGHTA and CDR2 FQGNSA. CDR3 nucleotide sequence: TGTGCCAGCAGCTTATCTAGCGGGTCTTACAATGAGCAGTTCTTC. Encoded protein: CASSLSSGSYNEQFF.

This clonotype was detected ten times or more. The rearrangement uses TRBV6-1 and TRBJ2-1; D call uncertain. Germline CDR1 reads MNHNS; CDR2 reads SASEGT. CDR3 size: 10 residues. V lost 6 bases, J lost 6 bases, and 3 bases lay in between. CDR3 sequence reads: CASRRNEQFF. CDR3 nucleotides: TGTGCCAGCAGGCGCAATGAGCAGTTCTTC.

The chain carries TRBV7-9 and TRBJ2-1; 12 bases line up with TRBD2. CDR1 is SEHNR and CDR2 is FQNEAQ in the germline V gene (reference sequence). The junction had 8 bases not matched to a gene; V was cut back by 5 bases and J by 15 bases. CDR3 length: 13 amino acids. The CDR3 region is CASSPRTSGEPFF. CDR3 nucleotide sequence: TGTGCCAGCAGCCCCCGGACTAGCGGGGAACCGTTCTTC.

This clonotype was picked up a small number of times. This chain joins TRBV28 and TRBJ1-3, with 9 bases matching TRBD1. Germline CDR1 is MDHEN and CDR2 is SYDVKM. V lost 2 bases and J lost 2; bases outside the gene matches: 4. The CDR3 loop spans 16 amino acids. CDR3 amino acids: CASSLEGQGAGNTIYF. The CDR3 coding sequence is TGTGCCAGCAGTTTAGAGGGACAGGGTGCTGGAAACACCATATATTTT.

This sequence joins TRBV11-2 and TRBJ2-2; 10 nucleotides align to TRBD2. CDR1 SGHAT and CDR2 FQNNGV come from the germline V gene. Losses at the gene ends were 5 bases for V and 2 bases for J; bases not matched to a gene: 2. The CDR3 loop spans 15 amino acids. The CDR3 is CASSSGRANTGELFF. CDR3 DNA: TGTGCCAGCAGCAGCGGGAGGGCCAACACCGGGGAGCTGTTTTTT.

This clonotype was seen many times. This chain links TRBV6-1 with TRBJ2-2, with D perhaps matching TRBD1 (5 bases). CDR1 MNHNS and CDR2 SASEGT come from the germline V gene. The V end lost 4 bases, the J end lost 4 bases, and 13 bases lay between the germline ends. The CDR3 consists of 15 residues. The CDR3 here is CASSAQDSATGELFF. The CDR3 region has the DNA TGTGCCAGCAGTGCACAAGACAGCGCCACCGGGGAGCTGTTTTTT.

The V call is TRBV11-3, the J call TRBJ1-1; D gene ambiguous. The CDR3 consists of 13 residues. Trimming left V 2 bases short and J 1 base short, with 5 bases between. CDR1 and CDR2 (germline): SGHNT, YENEEA. The CDR3 region has the DNA TGTGCCAGCAGCTTACGGGGGAACACTGAAGCTTTCTTT. It specifies CASSLRGNTEAFF.

This clonotype was counted many times. The chain combines TRBV20-1 with TRBJ2-6; D might be TRBD1 or TRBD2, each matching 6 bases. The CDR3 spans 16 residues. The V gene lost 7 bases and the J gene lost 1 base, with 17 bases spanning the gap. CDR1 and CDR2 from the germline V gene are DFQATT and SNEGSKA (reference sequence). CDR3 nucleotides: TGCAGTGTTAGGTGGAGAGGGGGGTCTGGGGCCAACGTCCTGACTTTC. This sequence encodes CSVRWRGGSGANVLTF.

This clonotype was counted many times. The genes are TRBV12-3 or TRBV12-4 and TRBJ1-4; a possible D gene is TRBD1 (6 bases). The CDR3 is made up of 14 amino acids. V shed 1 base and J shed 6 bases, with 9 bases lying between them. The CDR3 DNA reads as TGTGCCAGCAGTTTAGTGTCAGGGGATGAAAAACTGTTTTTT. As protein: CASSLVSGDEKLFF.

This clonotype is classed as medium-sized (0.01 to 0.1%). The gene calls are TRBV6-1 and TRBJ1-3, with D perhaps matching TRBD1 (5 bases). The germline V gene encodes CDR1 MNHNS and CDR2 SASEGT. Trimming pared 7 bases from V and 0 bases from J, leaving 13 bases between. CDR3 length equals 15 residues. CDR3 coding DNA: TGTGCCAGCATCAGGGCCGAAGACTCTGGAAACACCATATATTTT. Translated: CASIRAEDSGNTIYF.

This clonotype was picked up one time. The J gene is TRBJ2-3, the V gene TRBV2; D might be TRBD1 (6 bases). Germline V gene data show CDR1 as SNHLY and CDR2 as FYNNEI. The CDR3 covers 15 residues. V was shortened by 1 base and J by 3 bases, with 11 bases between the two germline ends. The CDR3: CASSEGGPGTDTQYF. The CDR3, as DNA: TGTGCCAGCAGTGAAGGGGGGCCTGGGACAGATACGCAGTATTTT.

Note on this clonotype: This could be a read error, since a much larger clone is one nucleotide away. CDR3 nucleotide sequence: TGTGCCAGCTCACCGACCGAAACTGAAAAACTGTTTTTT. It is translated as CASSPTETEKLFF. V is TRBV18 and J is TRBJ1-4; D remains unclear. This CDR3 is 13 amino acids long. Germline CDR1 is KGHSH and CDR2 is LQKENI. V shed 3 bases and J shed 7 bases, with 9 bases lying between them.

As to this clonotype: Only one base separates this from a far larger clonotype, so it likely reflects a read error. The gene calls are TRBV6-2 or TRBV6-3 and TRBJ2-3; the D gene is possibly TRBD2 (6 bases). The CDR3 extends over 12 amino acids. Germline CDR1 is MNHEY and CDR2 is SVGEGT. The V end was cut by 11 bases, the J end by 5 bases, with 14 bases between. CDR3 nucleotides: TGTGCCGGCGGGATGGCGGGAGATACGCAGTATTTT. Translating gives CAGGMAGDTQYF.

Concerning this clonotype: A much larger clone sits a single nucleotide away, making a read error possible. The J gene is TRBJ1-3, the V gene TRBV19; no reliable D call. The germline gives CDR1 LNHDA, CDR2 SQIVND (reference sequence). The CDR3 consists of 16 residues. The CDR3 DNA reads TGTGCCGGTAGTCCGAGACACGGGAGTACTGGAAACACCATATATTTT. It is translated as CAGSPRHGSTGNTIYF.

The table lists this clonotype with many counts. CDR3 DNA: TGCGCCAGTTCTCAGGGGGAACCCGGGGAGCTGTTTTTT. Encoded protein: CASSQGEPGELFF. The rearrangement uses TRBV5-1 and TRBJ2-2; 7 nucleotides align to TRBD1. This CDR3 has 13 amino acids. The germline gives CDR1 SGHRS, CDR2 YFSETQ. J lost 6 bases, V lost 8 bases, and 7 bases had no gene match.

This clonotype has ten or more counts. This CDR3 is CASNRDSSYNSPLHF. The CDR3 DNA reads as TGCGCCAGCAACCGGGACTCTTCCTATAATTCACCCCTCCACTTT. The chain couples TRBV5-1 to TRBJ1-6; tentative D call: TRBD1 (5 bases). The germline gives CDR1 SGHRS, CDR2 YFSETQ. Deletions cut 6 bases from V and 1 base from J, with 11 bases between. The CDR3 has 15 residues.

This clonotype is medium-sized. This rearrangement joins TRBV6-1 to TRBJ2-5; 11 nucleotides agree with TRBD2. V lost 5 bases to trimming and J lost 1 base; unmatched junction nucleotides: 9. CDR3 length equals 17 residues. CDR1 MNHNS and CDR2 SASEGT come from the germline V gene. CDR3 nucleotides: TGTGCCAGCAGTATCCGACTAGCGGGAATTCTCCAAGAGACCCAGTACTTC. Its translation is CASSIRLAGILQETQYF.